This TCR beta chain stems from a study of regulatory T cells in long-lasting Graves disease. Described time point: persistent/refractory GD, antithyroid drugs over 5 years with positive TRAb. TCR sequences were obtained from RNA taken from PBMCs. Researchers made TCR beta libraries by using iRepertoire HTBI primers and running Arm-PCR on CDR3 regions. TCRdb fed the multiplex PCR reads into MiXCR, producing one record per CDR3 protein. The repertoire includes 450,000 or so distinct CDR3 sequences, around 20% of them detected once, and approximately 8% sits in the top ten. CDR3 length: 15 amino acids. Trimming removed 6 bases at V and 6 bases at J, with 20 bases between. This clonotype has at least ten counts.

This chain uses TRBV12-3 or TRBV12-4 with TRBJ1-2; tentatively, D is TRBD1 (6 bases). This receptor was taken from a female donor with Graves disease. Sequencing was performed on peripheral blood mononuclear cells (PBMCs), taken when the disease was refractory, from a patient treated with antithyroid drugs. The CDR3 DNA follows: TGTGCCAGCAGCCAGAGGACAGATTCGCCCCATGGCTACACCTTC. This gives the protein CASSQRTDSPHGYTF.